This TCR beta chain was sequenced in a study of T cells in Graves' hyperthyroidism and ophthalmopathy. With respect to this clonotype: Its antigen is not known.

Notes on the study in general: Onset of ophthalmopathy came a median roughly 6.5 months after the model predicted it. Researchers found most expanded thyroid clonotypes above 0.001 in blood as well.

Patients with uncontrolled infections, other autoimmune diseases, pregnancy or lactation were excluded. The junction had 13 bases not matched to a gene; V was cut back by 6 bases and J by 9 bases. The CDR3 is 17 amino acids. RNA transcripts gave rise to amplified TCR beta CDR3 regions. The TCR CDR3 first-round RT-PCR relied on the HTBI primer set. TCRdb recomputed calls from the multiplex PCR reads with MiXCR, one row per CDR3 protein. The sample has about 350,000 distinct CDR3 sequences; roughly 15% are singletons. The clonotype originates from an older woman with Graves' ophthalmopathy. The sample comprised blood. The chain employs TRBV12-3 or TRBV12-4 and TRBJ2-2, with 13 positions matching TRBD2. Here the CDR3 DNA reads TGTGCCAGCAGCAGACTAGCGGGAGGCGAGACGATCAGGGAGCTGTTTTTT. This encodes CASSRLAGGETIRELFF.